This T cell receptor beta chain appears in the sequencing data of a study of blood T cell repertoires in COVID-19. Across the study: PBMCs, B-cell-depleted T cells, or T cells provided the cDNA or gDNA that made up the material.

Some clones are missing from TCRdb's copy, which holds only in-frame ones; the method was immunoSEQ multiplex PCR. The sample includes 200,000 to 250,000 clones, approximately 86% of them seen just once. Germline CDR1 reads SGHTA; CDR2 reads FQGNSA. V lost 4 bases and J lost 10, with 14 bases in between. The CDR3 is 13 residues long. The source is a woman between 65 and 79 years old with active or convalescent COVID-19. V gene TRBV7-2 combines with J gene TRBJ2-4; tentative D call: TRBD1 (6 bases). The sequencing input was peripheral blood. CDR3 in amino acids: CASSSPIGGIQYF. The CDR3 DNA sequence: TGTGCCAGCAGCTCCCCTATAGGGGGAATTCAGTACTTC.